This entry lists 21 T cell receptor beta chains sequenced from one sample in a study of blood T cell repertoires in COVID-19. Measured with immunoSEQ multiplex PCR; TCRdb has only the in-frame clones, and not every one. The table lists 200,000 to 300,000 clones, around nine tenths of them singletons. The specimen was peripheral blood. Receptor source: a man between 25 and 39 years old with active or convalescent COVID-19.

The chain has TRBV3-1 (or the pseudogene TRBV3-2) and TRBJ2-3, with 16 bases that match TRBD2. Germline CDR1 reads LGHDT; CDR2 reads YNNKEL (reference sequence). V shed 0 bases and J 5 bases; nucleotides not matched to a gene: 14. The CDR3 consists of 21 residues. The CDR3 DNA sequence: TGTGCCAGCAGCCAAGATCTGGGGACTAGCGGGGGGGCCGATTCGGAAGATACGCAGTATTTT. This encodes CASSQDLGTSGGADSEDTQYF.

DNA of the CDR3: TGTGCCAGCTCACCAGGACAGCGAGCGAACACCGGGGAGCTGTTTTTT. It yields the protein CASSPGQRANTGELFF. This sequence joins TRBV18 and TRBJ2-2; D may be TRBD1 (6 bases). Germline V gene sequence: CDR1 KGHSH, CDR2 LQKENI. This CDR3 has 16 amino acids. Between the trimmed V and J ends, which lost 2 bases and 0 bases, there was a span of 10 bases.

This clone has only one observation. CDR3 region: CAISVSGTGADEQYF. The DNA of the CDR3 is TGTGCCATCAGTGTTTCCGGGACAGGGGCCGACGAGCAGTACTTC. This chain connects TRBV10-3 to TRBJ2-7, with TRBD1 matching over 10 bases. V lost 4 bases to trimming and J lost 5 bases; unmatched junction nucleotides: 8. This CDR3 has 15 residues. Germline V lookup: CDR1 ENHRY, CDR2 SYGVKD.

J is TRBJ1-3 and V is TRBV6-6; possible D gene TRBD1, 6 bases. The CDR3 has 15 residues. In germline, CDR1 is MNHNY, CDR2 SVGAGI (reference sequence). Trimming removed 5 bases at V and 0 bases at J, with 11 bases between. The CDR3 DNA follows: TGTGCCAGCAGTAACACAGGGACCTCTGGAAACACCATATATTTT. Its protein is CASSNTGTSGNTIYF.

To note about this clone: Other DNA sequences from this sample encode an identical CDR3 as well. This chain joins TRBV6-5 and TRBJ2-1; no definite D call. The CDR3 is 13 residues long. Germline lookup yields CDR1 MNHEY and CDR2 SVGAGI. Trimming left V 4 bases short and J 4 bases short, with 8 bases between. The CDR3 DNA is TGTGCCAGCAGTTCATCGAGTTACAATGAGCAGTTCTTC. Translation gives CASSSSSYNEQFF.

This chain connects TRBV5-4 to TRBJ2-3, with 8 nucleotides matching TRBD2. The CDR3 length is 16 residues. Germline CDR1 reads SGHNT; CDR2 reads YYREEE (reference sequence). V lost 4 bases to trimming and J lost 2 bases; unmatched junction nucleotides: 9. The CDR3 reads CASSRGGGGYTDTQYF. The CDR3 coding sequence is TGTGCCAGCAGCCGGGGGGGCGGGGGCTACACAGATACGCAGTATTTT.

V and J are TRBV2 and TRBJ1-1; D not certain. V was clipped by 6 bases and J by 2 bases, with 4 bases between them. The CDR3 runs 11 residues. CDR1 SNHLY and CDR2 FYNNEI come from the germline V gene. The CDR3: CASSPNTEAFF. For the CDR3, the DNA is TGTGCCAGCAGCCCTAACACTGAAGCTTTCTTT.

The rearrangement links TRBV7-3 to TRBJ2-2, with TRBD2 identical over 10 bases. The CDR3 loop spans 18 amino acids. Germline loops: CDR1 SGHTA, CDR2 FQGTGA. Trimming at V came to 8 bases and at J to 0 bases, leaving 12 bases not matched to a gene. CDR3 sequence reads: CASARRLAGAPNTGELFF. The CDR3 coding sequence is TGTGCCAGCGCCCGGAGGCTAGCGGGGGCTCCGAACACCGGGGAGCTGTTTTTT. The full variable domain, in which reference TRBV7-3 and TRBJ2-2 provide the parts outside the CDR3, is GAGVSQTPSNKVTEKGKYVELRCDPISGHTALYWYRQSLGQGPEFLIYFQGTGAADDSGLPNDRFFAVRPEGSVSTLKIQRTERGDSAVYLCASARRLAGAPNTGELFFGEGSRLTVL.

The chain carries TRBV12-3 or TRBV12-4 and TRBJ1-2; D gene uncertain. This CDR3 region has 11 residues. V lost 5 bases to trimming and J lost 8 bases, with 9 bases between them. The CDR3 reads CASSPQFGYTF. The CDR3 nucleotides read TGTGCCAGCAGTCCCCAGTTCGGCTACACCTTC.

This clone has a single count. The V call is TRBV4-1, the J call TRBJ1-1; D ambiguous. CDR1 is MGHRA and CDR2 is YSYEKL in the germline V gene. V was cut by 3 bases and J by 0 bases, with 14 bases left in between. The CDR3 covers 16 residues. As DNA, the CDR3 is TGCGCCAGCAGCCAGGCGGATTTACGGGTGAACACTGAAGCTTTCTTT. Its translation is CASSQADLRVNTEAFF.

The chain uses TRBV7-9 and TRBJ2-7, with D tentatively TRBD1 (6 bases). This CDR3 has 15 residues. Per germline, CDR1 SEHNR and CDR2 FQNEAQ (reference sequence). The ends were cut back, 0 bases at V and 8 bases at J, with 17 bases in the middle. The CDR3 nucleotides read TGTGCCAGCAGCTTAGCGCTCACTGGACAGATAAAGCAGTACTTC. Encoded protein: CASSLALTGQIKQYF.

V gene TRBV19 combines with J gene TRBJ2-2; TRBD1 matches at 8 bases. Germline-derived CDR1 and CDR2 are LNHDA and SQIVND (reference sequence). Trimming removed 10 bases from V and 1 base from J; junction bases left unmatched: 8. The CDR3 contains 15 residues. As DNA, the CDR3 is TGTGCCACCGCCCAACAGGGGGGGAACACCGGGGAGCTGTTTTTT. This translates into CATAQQGGNTGELFF.

The chain recombines TRBV21-1 with TRBJ2-2; the D call TRBD1 from the table was never checked on the DNA. TRBV21-1 is described as a pseudogene. The length of the CDR3 is 14 residues. CDR3 coding DNA: TGTGCCAGCAGCAAAGGGACAGCCAGCGGGGAGCTGTTTTTT. It is translated as CASSKGTASGELFF.

The rearrangement joins TRBV5-1 to TRBJ2-7; TRBD2 aligns across 10 bases. CDR1 is SGHRS and CDR2 is YFSETQ in the germline V gene. CDR3 length equals 15 residues. V was clipped by 0 bases and J by 7 bases; unmatched bases: 7. The CDR3 DNA reads TGCGCCAGCAGCTTGGCGCCAGCGGGGGGGCGGGAGCAGTACTTC. Amino acid sequence: CASSLAPAGGREQYF.

Here the CDR3 reads CASTGGEKLFF. The DNA for the CDR3 is TGTGCCAGCACCGGGGGGGAAAAACTGTTTTTT. The chain couples TRBV7-2 to TRBJ1-4, with a possible D match to TRBD1 (5 bases). The germline CDR1 and CDR2 sequences are SGHTA and FQGNSA. The germline V and J ends were trimmed by 7 bases and 8 bases, with 8 bases remaining between them. This CDR3 is 11 amino acids long.

This clone was detected a few times. J is TRBJ1-5 and V is TRBV7-9; D is possibly TRBD1 (6 bases). The germline CDR1 and CDR2 sequences are SEHNR and FQNEAQ (reference sequence). The CDR3 spans 14 residues. Trimming took off 6 bases at V and 3 bases at J, with 12 bases between the two ends. CDR3 in DNA: TGTGCCAGCAGAAATGAGGGGGACAATCAGCCCCAGCATTTT. Translation gives CASRNEGDNQPQHF.

V usage is TRBV2 and J usage is TRBJ2-5, with D tentatively TRBD2 (6 bases). The germline V and J ends were trimmed by 6 bases and 3 bases, with 11 bases remaining between them. Germline CDR1 reads SNHLY; CDR2 reads FYNNEI. The CDR3 covers 13 residues. The CDR3 sequence: CASRWASEETQYF. CDR3 nucleotides: TGTGCCAGCAGGTGGGCTAGCGAAGAGACCCAGTACTTC. The entire variable domain, with the rest obtained from reference TRBV2 and TRBJ2-5, is as follows: EPEVTQTPSHQVTQMGQEVILRCVPISNHLYFYWYRQILGQKVEFLVSFYNNEISEKSEIFDDQFSVERPDGSNFTLKIRSTKLEDSAMYFCASRWASEETQYFGPGTRLLVL.

The J gene is TRBJ2-3, the V gene TRBV3-1 (or the pseudogene TRBV3-2); 8 bases line up with TRBD1. CDR3 length equals 16 residues. V lost 0 bases, J lost 2 bases, and 4 bases stayed unmatched. Germline CDR1 reads LGHDT; CDR2 reads YNNKEL (reference sequence). The CDR3 nucleotides read TGTGCCAGCAGCCAAGAGAGGACAGGGACCACAGATACGCAGTATTTT. Amino acids: CASSQERTGTTDTQYF.

The chain combines TRBV12-3 or TRBV12-4 with TRBJ1-1; D is perhaps TRBD1 (5 bases). The CDR3 covers 11 residues. The V end lost 6 bases, the J end lost 10 bases, and 12 bases lay between the germline ends. The chain's CDR3 is CASRVGVRAFF. CDR3 coding DNA: TGTGCCAGCAGAGTAGGGGTGAGAGCTTTCTTT.

The chain uses TRBV5-1 and TRBJ2-7; no clear D. The length of the CDR3 is 12 residues. Trimming cost V 0 bases and J 6 bases, with 7 bases left between them. Germline V gives CDR1 SGHRS, CDR2 YFSETQ. CDR3 coding DNA: TGCGCCAGCAGCTTGGATCCGTCCGAGCAGTACTTC. It specifies CASSLDPSEQYF.

This chain links TRBV7-9 with TRBJ1-1; 8 bases line up with TRBD1. The CDR3 extends over 13 amino acids. Germline V gene sequence: CDR1 SEHNR, CDR2 FQNEAQ (reference sequence). V dropped 5 bases and J dropped 2; count of bases not matched to a gene: 1. The CDR3 DNA follows: TGTGCCAGCAGCCCAGGGGGCAACACTGAAGCTTTCTTT. Residues: CASSPGGNTEAFF.